A selection of T cell receptor beta chains follows, all from one sample in a study of T cells after yellow fever vaccination. TCRdb re-called the 5' RACE reads with MiXCR, one entry per CDR3 protein. The sample carries almost 600,000 distinct CDR3 sequences, 13% recorded once. The source was PBMCs, collected on the day of the yellow fever booster vaccination. The receptor source for this set is a man between 25 and 39 years old who received the YFV17D yellow fever vaccine. CDR3s include the opening cysteine and the closing phenylalanine or tryptophan. Each record gives: D gene, clone size, V gene, J gene, CDR3 protein, CDR3 DNA. D genes are given only for firm matches. The listing skips clone size in some rows; elsewhere it reads once, few, many or a size class.

D: NA; size: few; V: TRBV18; J: TRBJ1-2; CDR3: CASSPRSNYGYTF; DNA: TGTGCCAGCTCACCACGGTCTAACTATGGCTACACCTTC
D: TRBD2; size: NA; V: TRBV5-4; J: TRBJ2-3; CDR3: CASSGPGTSLTSTDTQYF; DNA: TGTGCCAGCAGCGGCCCCGGGACTAGCTTAACTAGCACAGATACGCAGTATTTT
D: TRBD2; size: NA; V: TRBV20-1; J: TRBJ2-3; CDR3: CSASLSGMQDTQYF; DNA: TGCAGTGCTAGTCTGAGCGGGATGCAAGATACGCAGTATTTT
D: NA; size: many; V: TRBV5-5; J: TRBJ2-4; CDR3: CASSLEGTLQYF; DNA: TGTGCCAGCAGCTTGGAGGGGACGCTTCAGTACTTC
D: NA; size: few; V: TRBV12-3/TRBV12-4; J: TRBJ1-1; CDR3: CASSPLTENTEAFF; DNA: TGTGCCAGCAGTCCCCTGACAGAGAACACTGAAGCTTTCTTT
D: TRBD1; size: few; V: TRBV5-1; J: TRBJ2-3; CDR3: CASSPDRDTDTQYF; DNA: TGCGCCAGCAGCCCGGACAGGGACACAGATACGCAGTATTTT
D: NA; size: NA; V: TRBV9; J: TRBJ1-3; CDR3: CASSVGGNGNTIYF; DNA: TGTGCCAGCAGCGTAGGGGGGAATGGAAACACCATATATTTT
D: TRBD2; size: few; V: TRBV20-1; J: TRBJ2-3; CDR3: CSALGTSGRADTQYF; DNA: TGCAGTGCTCTTGGGACTAGCGGGCGAGCAGATACGCAGTATTTT
D: TRBD1; size: few; V: TRBV6-5; J: TRBJ2-3; CDR3: CASRTGHTQYF; DNA: TGTGCCAGCAGGACAGGGCATACGCAGTATTTT
D: TRBD2; size: NA; V: TRBV20-1; J: TRBJ2-5; CDR3: CSAGPLAGGTQYF; DNA: TGCAGTGCTGGGCCCTTAGCGGGGGGGACCCAGTACTTC
D: TRBD1; size: NA; V: TRBV14; J: TRBJ2-6; CDR3: CASSRTGAGANVLTF; DNA: TGTGCCAGCAGCCGGACAGGGGCCGGGGCCAACGTCCTGACTTTC
D: NA; size: few; V: TRBV6-1; J: TRBJ2-4; CDR3: CATAALTQNIQYF; DNA: TGTGCCACAGCGGCCCTAACACAAAACATTCAGTACTTC
D: NA; size: many; V: TRBV7-9; J: TRBJ1-2; CDR3: CASIRAASNYGYTF; DNA: TGTGCCAGCATTAGGGCAGCCTCTAACTATGGCTACACCTTC
D: NA; size: NA; V: TRBV29-1; J: TRBJ1-2; CDR3: CSTDAYYGYTF; DNA: TGCAGCACCGACGCCTACTATGGCTACACCTTC
D: NA; size: few; V: TRBV7-2; J: TRBJ2-7; CDR3: CASSLVRDVNEQYF; DNA: TGTGCCAGCAGCTTAGTCCGGGATGTGAACGAGCAGTACTTC
D: TRBD2; size: NA; V: TRBV19; J: TRBJ2-3; CDR3: CASKDSGMLPDTQYF; DNA: TGTGCCAGTAAGGATAGCGGGATGCTTCCAGATACGCAGTATTTT
D: NA; size: many; V: TRBV5-1; J: TRBJ2-7; CDR3: CASSLVGQRTYEQYF; DNA: TGCGCCAGCAGCTTGGTGGGGCAAAGAACCTACGAGCAGTACTTC
D: TRBD1; size: few; V: TRBV18; J: TRBJ2-7; CDR3: CASSPRDRGLNEQYF; DNA: TGTGCCAGCTCGCCCCGGGACAGGGGGCTTAACGAGCAGTACTTC
D: NA; size: few; V: TRBV7-2; J: TRBJ1-6; CDR3: CASSLVGTGGSPLHF; DNA: TGTGCCAGCAGCTTAGTCGGGACCGGCGGTTCACCCCTCCACTTT
D: NA; size: few; V: TRBV6-1; J: TRBJ2-7; CDR3: CASRLTASTYEQYF; DNA: TGTGCCAGCAGGTTGACAGCCAGCACCTACGAGCAGTACTTC
D: NA; size: many; V: TRBV7-6; J: TRBJ2-7; CDR3: CASSLEVGGYEQYF; DNA: TGTGCCAGCAGCTTAGAAGTTGGGGGCTACGAGCAGTACTTC
D: NA; size: NA; V: TRBV4-3; J: TRBJ1-2; CDR3: CASSQGEGGYGYTF; DNA: TGCGCCAGCAGCCAAGGGGAGGGCGGGTATGGCTACACCTTC
D: TRBD2; size: NA; V: TRBV6-1; J: TRBJ2-7; CDR3: CSSSLSGSSYEQYF; DNA: TGTTCCAGCAGTCTTAGCGGGAGTAGCTACGAGCAGTACTTC
D: NA; size: NA; V: TRBV5-1; J: TRBJ2-2; CDR3: CASSRRLAANTGELFF; DNA: TGCGCCAGCAGCAGGAGGCTAGCCGCGAACACCGGGGAGCTGTTTTTT
D: NA; size: few; V: TRBV7-9; J: TRBJ2-7; CDR3: CASSLALQVPKSYEQYF; DNA: TGTGCCAGCAGCTTAGCGCTGCAGGTTCCGAAGTCCTACGAGCAGTACTTC
D: NA; size: NA; V: TRBV19; J: TRBJ1-2; CDR3: CASSMVKAGYTF; DNA: TGTGCCAGTAGTATGGTAAAAGCGGGCTACACCTTC
D: NA; size: NA; V: TRBV4-3; J: TRBJ2-1; CDR3: CASSQRDGAHEQFF; DNA: TGCGCCAGCAGCCAGAGGGACGGGGCCCATGAGCAGTTCTTC
D: NA; size: NA; V: TRBV3-1; J: TRBJ1-1; CDR3: CASSQDAGLSAFF; DNA: TGTGCCAGCAGCCAAGACGCGGGCCTGAGCGCTTTCTTT
D: NA; size: few; V: TRBV20-1; J: TRBJ2-2; CDR3: CSARNRAKGELFF; DNA: TGCAGTGCTAGAAACAGGGCCAAGGGGGAGCTGTTTTTT
D: TRBD2; size: few; V: TRBV6-5; J: TRBJ2-2; CDR3: CASTAGGGSVPGELFF; DNA: TGTGCCAGCACGGCCGGTGGCGGGAGCGTCCCCGGGGAGCTGTTTTTT
D: NA; size: NA; V: TRBV6-5; J: TRBJ2-7; CDR3: CASSYAGTATYEQYF; DNA: TGTGCCAGCAGTTATGCCGGGACTGCAACCTACGAGCAGTACTTC
D: NA; size: NA; V: TRBV18; J: TRBJ2-2; CDR3: CASSPDREAELFF; DNA: TGTGCCAGCTCACCCGACAGGGAGGCAGAGCTGTTTTTT
D: TRBD1; size: many; V: TRBV27; J: TRBJ1-2; CDR3: CASSLIGQDYGYTF; DNA: TGTGCCAGCAGTTTAATCGGACAGGACTATGGCTACACCTTC